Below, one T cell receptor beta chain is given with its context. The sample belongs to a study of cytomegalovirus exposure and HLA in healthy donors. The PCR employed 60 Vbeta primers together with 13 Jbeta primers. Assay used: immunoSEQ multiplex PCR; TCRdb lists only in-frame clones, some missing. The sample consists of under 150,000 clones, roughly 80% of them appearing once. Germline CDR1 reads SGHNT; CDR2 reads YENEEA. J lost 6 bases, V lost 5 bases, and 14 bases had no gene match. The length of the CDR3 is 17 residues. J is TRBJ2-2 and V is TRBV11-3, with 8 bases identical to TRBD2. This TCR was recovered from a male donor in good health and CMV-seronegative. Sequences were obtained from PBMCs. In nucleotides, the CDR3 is TGTGCCAGCAGCCGAGGCGAGGGACTAGAGTACGCCGGGGAGCTGTTTTTT. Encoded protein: CASSRGEGLEYAGELFF. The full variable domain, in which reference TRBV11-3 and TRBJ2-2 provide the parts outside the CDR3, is EAGVVQSPRYKIIEKKQPVAFWCNPISGHNTLYWYLQNLGQGPELLIRYENEEAVDDSQLPKDRFSAERLKGVDSTLKIQPAELGDSAVYLCASSRGEGLEYAGELFFGEGSRLTVL.